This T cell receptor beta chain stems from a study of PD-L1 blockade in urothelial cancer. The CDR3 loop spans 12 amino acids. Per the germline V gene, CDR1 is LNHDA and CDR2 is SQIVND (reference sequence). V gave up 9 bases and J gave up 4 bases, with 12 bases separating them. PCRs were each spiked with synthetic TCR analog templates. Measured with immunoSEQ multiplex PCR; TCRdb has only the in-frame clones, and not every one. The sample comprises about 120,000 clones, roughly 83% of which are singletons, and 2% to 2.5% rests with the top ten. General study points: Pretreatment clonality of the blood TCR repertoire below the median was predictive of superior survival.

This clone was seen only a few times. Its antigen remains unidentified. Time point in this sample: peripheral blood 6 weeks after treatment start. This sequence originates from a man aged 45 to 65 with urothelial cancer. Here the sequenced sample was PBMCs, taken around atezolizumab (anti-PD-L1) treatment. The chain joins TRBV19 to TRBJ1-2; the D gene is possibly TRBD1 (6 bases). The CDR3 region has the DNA TGTGCCAGCCTTGCCAGGGGCTATGGCTACACCTTC. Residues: CASLARGYGYTF.